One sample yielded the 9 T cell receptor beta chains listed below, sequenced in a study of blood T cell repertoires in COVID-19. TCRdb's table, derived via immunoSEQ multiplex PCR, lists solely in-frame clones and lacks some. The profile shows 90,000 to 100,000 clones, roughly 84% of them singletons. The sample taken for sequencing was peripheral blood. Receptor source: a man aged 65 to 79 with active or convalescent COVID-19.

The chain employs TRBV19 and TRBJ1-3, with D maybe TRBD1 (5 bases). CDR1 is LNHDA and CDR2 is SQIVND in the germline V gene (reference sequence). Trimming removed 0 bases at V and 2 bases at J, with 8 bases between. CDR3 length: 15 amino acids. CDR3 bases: TGTGCCAGTAGTATAGATGGGGCAGCTGGAAACACCATATATTTT. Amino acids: CASSIDGAAGNTIYF.

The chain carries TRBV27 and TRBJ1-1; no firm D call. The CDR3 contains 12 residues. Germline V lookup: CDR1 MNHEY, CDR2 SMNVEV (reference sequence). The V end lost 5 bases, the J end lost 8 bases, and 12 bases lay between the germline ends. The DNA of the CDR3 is TGTGCCAGCAGTACGCGTGGAGCGGAAGCTTTCTTT. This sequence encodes CASSTRGAEAFF.

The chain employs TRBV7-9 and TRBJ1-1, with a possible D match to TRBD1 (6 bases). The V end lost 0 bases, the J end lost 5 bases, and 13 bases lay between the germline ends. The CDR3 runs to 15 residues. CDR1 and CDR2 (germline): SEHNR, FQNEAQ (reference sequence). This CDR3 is CASSLAQGSWTEAFF. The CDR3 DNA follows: TGTGCCAGCAGCTTAGCCCAGGGGAGTTGGACTGAAGCTTTCTTT. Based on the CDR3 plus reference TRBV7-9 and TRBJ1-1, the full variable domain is DTGVSQNPRHKITKRGQNVTFRCDPISEHNRLYWYRQTLGQGPEFLTYFQNEAQLEKSRLLSDRFSAERPKGSFSTLEIQRTEQGDSAMYLCASSLAQGSWTEAFFGQGTRLTVV.

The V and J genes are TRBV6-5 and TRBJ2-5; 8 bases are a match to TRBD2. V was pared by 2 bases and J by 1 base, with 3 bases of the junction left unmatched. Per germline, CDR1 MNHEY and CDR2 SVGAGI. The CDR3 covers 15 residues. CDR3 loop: CASSYRGGTQETQYF. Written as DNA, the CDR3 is TGTGCCAGCAGTTACCGCGGGGGGACCCAAGAGACCCAGTACTTC.

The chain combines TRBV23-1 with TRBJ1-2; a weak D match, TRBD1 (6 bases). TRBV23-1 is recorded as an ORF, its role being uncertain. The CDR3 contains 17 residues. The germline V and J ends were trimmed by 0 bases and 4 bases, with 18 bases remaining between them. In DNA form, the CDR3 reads TGCGCCAGCAGTCAATCAGGTCAGGGGCTACTCAGCTATGGCTACACCTTC. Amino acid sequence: CASSQSGQGLLSYGYTF.

DNA of the CDR3: TGTGCCACCGACAGGGGGATCGGCTACACCTTC. Translation gives CATDRGIGYTF. The genes are TRBV6-5 and TRBJ1-2; 9 nucleotides match TRBD1. CDR1 is MNHEY and CDR2 is SVGAGI in the germline V gene. The CDR3 length is 11 residues. Trimming removed 10 bases from V and 8 bases from J; junction bases left unmatched: 5.

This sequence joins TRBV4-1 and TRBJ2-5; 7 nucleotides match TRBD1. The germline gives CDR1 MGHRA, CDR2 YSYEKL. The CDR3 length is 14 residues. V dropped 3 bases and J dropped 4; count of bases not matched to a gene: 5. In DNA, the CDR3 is TGCGCCAGCAGCCATACTGCAGGGGGAGAGACCCAGTACTTC. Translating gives CASSHTAGGETQYF.

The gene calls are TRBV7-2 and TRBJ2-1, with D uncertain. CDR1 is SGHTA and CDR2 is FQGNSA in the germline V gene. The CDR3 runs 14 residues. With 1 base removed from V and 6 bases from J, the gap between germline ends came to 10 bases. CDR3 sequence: CASSLDHTSNEQFF. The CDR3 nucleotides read TGTGCCAGCAGCTTAGATCACACGTCCAATGAGCAGTTCTTC.

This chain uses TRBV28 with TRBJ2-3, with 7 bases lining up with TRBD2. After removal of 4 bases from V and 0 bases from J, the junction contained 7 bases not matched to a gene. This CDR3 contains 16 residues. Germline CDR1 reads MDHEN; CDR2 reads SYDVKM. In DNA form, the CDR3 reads TGTGCCAGCAGTTCGGGGGGACGGAAGAGCACAGATACGCAGTATTTT. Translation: CASSSGGRKSTDTQYF.